The next 6 T cell receptor beta chains were all read from a single sample in a study of blood T cell repertoires in COVID-19 (dated by TCRdb to between 2020 and 2021). Library generation was performed with the immunoSEQ multiplex PCR assay. What TCRdb holds here is the immuneACCESS table cut down to in-frame rearrangements. Part of the clones is not present; checked against another copy, under half of the missing clones reflect an unresolved V gene, and the others are unexplained. Present in this sample are about 150,000 clones, roughly 86% of which were seen just once. The top ten clones comprise roughly 15% of the sample. The sequenced material came from peripheral blood. These receptors were obtained from a human donor with acute or convalescent COVID-19. The donor label of this sample is uncertain.

The rearrangement uses TRBV18 and TRBJ2-1, with 8 bases identical to TRBD1. Per the germline V gene, CDR1 is KGHSH and CDR2 is LQKENI. Losses at the gene ends were 3 bases for V and 1 base for J; bases not matched to a gene: 5. The CDR3 contains 16 residues. This chain's CDR3 is CASSPGGQVSYNEQFF. DNA for the CDR3: TGTGCCAGCTCACCGGGGGGACAGGTATCCTACAATGAGCAGTTCTTC.

This clone has a handful of counts. The V and J genes are TRBV5-5 and TRBJ1-2; 7 nucleotides agree with TRBD1. Germline loops: CDR1 SGHKS, CDR2 YYEKEE (reference sequence). There are 15 residues in the CDR3. V lost 3 bases and J lost 4; bases outside the gene matches: 9. The CDR3, as DNA: TGTGCCAGCAGCTCGGAGACAGGGAAGGGCTATGGCTACACCTTC. Translating gives CASSSETGKGYGYTF.

A remark on this clone: At one end, the junction sequence differs from germline, possibly due to a read error. This rearrangement joins TRBV7-7 to TRBJ2-5, with 10 bases matching TRBD1. The CDR3 loop spans 13 amino acids. Germline CDR1 is SSHAT and CDR2 is FNYEAQ (reference sequence). In nucleotides, the CDR3 is TGTGCTAGCAGCCCGGACAGGGGGGAGACCCAGTACTTC. Amino acid sequence: CASSPDRGETQYF.

This rearrangement joins TRBV14 to TRBJ1-4; D may be TRBD1 (5 bases). V was cut by 2 bases and J by 0 bases, with 10 bases left in between. Germline CDR1 reads SGHDN; CDR2 reads FVKESK. This CDR3 has 16 residues. CDR3 protein: CASSQYTGSTNEKLFF. CDR3 in DNA: TGTGCCAGCAGCCAATACACAGGTTCAACTAATGAAAAACTGTTTTTT. The entire variable domain, with the rest obtained from reference TRBV14 and TRBJ1-4, is as follows: EAGVTQFPSHSVIEKGQTVTLRCDPISGHDNLYWYRRVMGKEIKFLLHFVKESKQDESGMPNNRFLAERTGGTYSTLKVQPAELEDSGVYFCASSQYTGSTNEKLFFGSGTQLSVL.

The chain recombines TRBV19 with TRBJ2-1; D is unresolved. Germline loops: CDR1 LNHDA, CDR2 SQIVND (reference sequence). The CDR3 is 14 residues long. Trimming removed 4 bases at V and 0 bases at J, with 7 bases between. The CDR3 loop reads CASSTLSSYNEQFF. CDR3 nucleotide sequence: TGTGCCAGTAGTACACTAAGCTCCTACAATGAGCAGTTCTTC.

This clone was observed a few times. The chain couples TRBV2 to TRBJ2-3, with TRBD2 matching 13 bases. The CDR3 is made up of 17 amino acids. Germline V lookup: CDR1 SNHLY, CDR2 FYNNEI. The V segment lost 3 bases and the J segment 2 bases; nucleotides outside the gene matches: 5. CDR3 nucleotides: TGTGCCAGCAGTGAGACTAGCGGGGGGTCAATCACAGATACGCAGTATTTT. This codes for CASSETSGGSITDTQYF. Together with reference TRBV2 and TRBJ2-3, the CDR3 gives the full variable domain: EPEVTQTPSHQVTQMGQEVILRCVPISNHLYFYWYRQILGQKVEFLVSFYNNEISEKSEIFDDQFSVERPDGSNFTLKIRSTKLEDSAMYFCASSETSGGSITDTQYFGPGTRLTVL.